This T cell receptor (beta chain) appears in the sequencing data of a study of blood T cell repertoires in COVID-19. Authors' data handling: Estimates of nucleated cell counts were drawn from the amplification of reference gene primers. This table comes from immunoSEQ multiplex PCR, and its TCRdb copy is limited to in-frame clones, with some not included. The V and J calls and the clone size are those of that table, but D and trimming were determined from the DNA. This sample has about 270,000 clones; approximately 81% occur once, and the top ten carry roughly 3%. From germline, CDR1 is MNHEY and CDR2 SMNVEV (reference sequence). After removal of 5 bases from V and 2 bases from J, the junction contained 2 bases not matched to a gene. The CDR3 has 14 amino acids.

The sequence came from a woman aged 18-29 years with acute or convalescent COVID-19. J is TRBJ2-7 and V is TRBV27; 11 bases map to TRBD2. The sequenced material came from peripheral blood. CDR3 sequence (DNA): TGTGCCAGCAGTACTAGCGGGAGTGCCTACGAGCAGTACTTC. Its protein product is CASSTSGSAYEQYF.